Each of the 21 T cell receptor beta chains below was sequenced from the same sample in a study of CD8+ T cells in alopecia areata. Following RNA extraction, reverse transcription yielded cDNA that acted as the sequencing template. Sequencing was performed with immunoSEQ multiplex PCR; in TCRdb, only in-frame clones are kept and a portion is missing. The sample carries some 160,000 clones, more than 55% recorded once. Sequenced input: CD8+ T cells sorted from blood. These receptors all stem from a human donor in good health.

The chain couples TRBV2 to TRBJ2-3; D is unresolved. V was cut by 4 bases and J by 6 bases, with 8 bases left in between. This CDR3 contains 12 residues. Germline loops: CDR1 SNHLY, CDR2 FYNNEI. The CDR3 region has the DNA TGTGCCAGCAGTGGGGTCTTCGATACGCAGTATTTT. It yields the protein CASSGVFDTQYF.

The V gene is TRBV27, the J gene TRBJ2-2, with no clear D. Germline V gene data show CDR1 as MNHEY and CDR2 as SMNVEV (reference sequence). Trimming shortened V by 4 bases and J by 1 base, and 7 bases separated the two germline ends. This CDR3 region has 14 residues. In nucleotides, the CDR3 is TGTGCCAGCAGTTCTTACTTGAACACCGGGGAGCTGTTTTTT. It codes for CASSSYLNTGELFF.

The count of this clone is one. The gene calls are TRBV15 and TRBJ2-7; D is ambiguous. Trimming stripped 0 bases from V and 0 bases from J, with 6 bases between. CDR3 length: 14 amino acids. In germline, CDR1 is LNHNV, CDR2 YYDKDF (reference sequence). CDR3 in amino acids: CATSRDRSSYEQYF. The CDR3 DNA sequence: TGTGCCACCAGCAGAGACCGTAGCTCCTACGAGCAGTACTTC. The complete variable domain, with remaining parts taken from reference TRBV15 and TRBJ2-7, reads DAMVIQNPRYQVTQFGKPVTLSCSQTLNHNVMYWYQQKSSQAPKLLFHYYDKDFNNEADTPDNFQSRRPNTSFCFLDIRSPGLGDTAMYLCATSRDRSSYEQYFGPGTRLTVT.

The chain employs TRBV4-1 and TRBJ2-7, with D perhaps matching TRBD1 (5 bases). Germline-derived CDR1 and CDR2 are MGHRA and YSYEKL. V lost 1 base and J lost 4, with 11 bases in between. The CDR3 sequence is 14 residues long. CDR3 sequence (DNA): TGCGCCAGCAGCCAAGTCCAGGGCTGGTACGAGCAGTACTTC. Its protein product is CASSQVQGWYEQYF.

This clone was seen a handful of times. The CDR3 DNA sequence: TGTGCCAGCAGTACCAGGGTCGGGGAGACCCAGTACTTC. Translation gives CASSTRVGETQYF. This chain uses TRBV27 with TRBJ2-5, with a possible D match to TRBD1 (5 bases). Germline V CDR1 and CDR2: MNHEY, SMNVEV (reference sequence). The CDR3 is 13 residues long. Trimming shortened V by 5 bases and J by 5 bases, and 12 bases separated the two germline ends.

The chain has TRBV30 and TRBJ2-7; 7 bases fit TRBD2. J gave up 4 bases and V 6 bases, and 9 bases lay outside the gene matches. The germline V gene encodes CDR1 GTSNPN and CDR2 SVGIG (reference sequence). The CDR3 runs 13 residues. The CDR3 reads CACLLTSRYEQYF. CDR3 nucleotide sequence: TGTGCCTGCCTACTGACTAGCAGGTACGAGCAGTACTTC.

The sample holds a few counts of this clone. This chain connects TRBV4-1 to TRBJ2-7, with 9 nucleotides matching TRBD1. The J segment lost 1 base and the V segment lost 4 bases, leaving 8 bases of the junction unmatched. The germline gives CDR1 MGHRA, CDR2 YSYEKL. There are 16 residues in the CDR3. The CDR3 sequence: CASSPPGTGISYEQYF. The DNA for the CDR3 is TGCGCCAGCAGCCCTCCCGGGACAGGGATATCCTACGAGCAGTACTTC.

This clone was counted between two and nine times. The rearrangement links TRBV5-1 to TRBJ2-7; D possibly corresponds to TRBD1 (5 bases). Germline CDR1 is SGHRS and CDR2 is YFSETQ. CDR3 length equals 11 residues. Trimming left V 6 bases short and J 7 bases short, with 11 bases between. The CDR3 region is CASKSGREQYF. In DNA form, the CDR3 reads TGCGCCAGCAAATCAGGGCGAGAGCAGTACTTC.

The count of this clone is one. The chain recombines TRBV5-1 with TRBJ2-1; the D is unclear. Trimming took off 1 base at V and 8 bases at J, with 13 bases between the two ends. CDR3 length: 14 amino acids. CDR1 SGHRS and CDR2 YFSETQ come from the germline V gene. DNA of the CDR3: TGCGCCAGCAGCTTGAACTTCGCTGGAGATGAGCAGTTCTTC. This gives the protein CASSLNFAGDEQFF.

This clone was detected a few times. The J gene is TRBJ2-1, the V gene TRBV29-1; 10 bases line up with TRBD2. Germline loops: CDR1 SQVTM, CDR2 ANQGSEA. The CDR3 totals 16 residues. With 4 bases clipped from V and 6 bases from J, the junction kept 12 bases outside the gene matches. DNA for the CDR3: TGCAGCGTTGGTCCTAGCGGGAGTTCAAAGTTCAATGAGCAGTTCTTC. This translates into CSVGPSGSSKFNEQFF.

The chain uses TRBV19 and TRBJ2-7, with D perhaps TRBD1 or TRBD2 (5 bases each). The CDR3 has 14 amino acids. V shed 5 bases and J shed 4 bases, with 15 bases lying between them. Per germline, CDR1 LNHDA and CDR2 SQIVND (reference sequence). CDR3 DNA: TGTGCCAGTAGTGTCCGGGACCCCGCTTACGAGCAGTACTTC. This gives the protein CASSVRDPAYEQYF.

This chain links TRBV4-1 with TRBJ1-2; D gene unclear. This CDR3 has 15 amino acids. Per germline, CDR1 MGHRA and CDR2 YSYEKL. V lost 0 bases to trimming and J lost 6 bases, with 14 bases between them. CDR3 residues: CASSQDLSPGDGYTF. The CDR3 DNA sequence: TGCGCCAGCAGCCAAGATCTCAGCCCTGGGGATGGCTACACCTTC.

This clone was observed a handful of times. CDR3 in DNA: TGTGCCACCACGGCGACCTTGGGCGAGCAGTACTTC. Translated: CATTATLGEQYF. The J gene is TRBJ2-7, the V gene TRBV7-8; no clear D gene. Trimming pared 10 bases from V and 6 bases from J, leaving 16 bases between. Germline CDR1 SGHVS, CDR2 FQNEAQ. This CDR3 region has 12 residues.

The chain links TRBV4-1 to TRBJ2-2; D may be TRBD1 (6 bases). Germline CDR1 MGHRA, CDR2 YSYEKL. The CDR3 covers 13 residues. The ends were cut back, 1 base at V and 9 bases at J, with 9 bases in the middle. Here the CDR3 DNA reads TGCGCCAGCAGCCAAGGATGGGGGCGGGAGCTGTTTTTT. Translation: CASSQGWGRELFF.

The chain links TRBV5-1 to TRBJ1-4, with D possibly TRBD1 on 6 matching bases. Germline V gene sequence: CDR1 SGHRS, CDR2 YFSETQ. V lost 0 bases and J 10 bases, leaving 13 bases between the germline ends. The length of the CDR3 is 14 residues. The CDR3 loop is CASSLGQVLSKLFF. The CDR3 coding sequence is TGCGCCAGCAGCTTGGGACAGGTCCTCTCAAAACTGTTTTTT. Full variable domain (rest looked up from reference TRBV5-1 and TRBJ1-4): KAGVTQTPRYLIKTRGQQVTLSCSPISGHRSVSWYQQTPGQGLQFLFEYFSETQRNKGNFPGRFSGRQFSNSRSEMNVSTLELGDSALYLCASSLGQVLSKLFFGSGTQLSVL.

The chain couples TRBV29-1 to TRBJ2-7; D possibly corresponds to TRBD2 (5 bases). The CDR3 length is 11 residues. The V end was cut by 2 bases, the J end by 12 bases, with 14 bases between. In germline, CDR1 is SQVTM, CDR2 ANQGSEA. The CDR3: CSVEIRTGRYF. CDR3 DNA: TGCAGCGTTGAAATAAGGACGGGGAGGTACTTC.

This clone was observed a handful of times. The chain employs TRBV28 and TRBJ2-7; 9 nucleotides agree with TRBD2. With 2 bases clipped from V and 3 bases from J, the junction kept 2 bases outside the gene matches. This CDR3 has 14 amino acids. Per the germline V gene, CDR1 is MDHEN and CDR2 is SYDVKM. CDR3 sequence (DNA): TGTGCCAGCAGTTTACGCGGGAGGGTCTACGAGCAGTACTTC. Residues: CASSLRGRVYEQYF.

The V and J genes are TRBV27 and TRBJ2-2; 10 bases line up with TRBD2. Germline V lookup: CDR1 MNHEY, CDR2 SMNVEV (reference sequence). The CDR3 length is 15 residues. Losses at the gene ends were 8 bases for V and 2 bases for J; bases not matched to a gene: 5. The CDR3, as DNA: TGTGCCAGCCGGTTAGCGGGAGGTAACACCGGGGAGCTGTTTTTT. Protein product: CASRLAGGNTGELFF.

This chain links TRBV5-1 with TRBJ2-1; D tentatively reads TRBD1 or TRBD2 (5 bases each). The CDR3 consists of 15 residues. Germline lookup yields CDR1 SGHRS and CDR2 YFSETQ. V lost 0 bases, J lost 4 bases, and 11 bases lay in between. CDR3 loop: CASSLAGGEYNEQFF. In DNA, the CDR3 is TGCGCCAGCAGCTTGGCTGGGGGAGAGTACAATGAGCAGTTCTTC.

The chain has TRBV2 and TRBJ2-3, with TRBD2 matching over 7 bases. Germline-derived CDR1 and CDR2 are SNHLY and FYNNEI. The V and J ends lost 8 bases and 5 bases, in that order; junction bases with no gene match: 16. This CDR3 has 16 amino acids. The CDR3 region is CASPILQRDLGDTQYF. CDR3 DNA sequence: TGTGCCAGCCCAATACTACAGCGGGATCTGGGAGATACGCAGTATTTT. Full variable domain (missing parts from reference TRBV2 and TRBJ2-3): EPEVTQTPSHQVTQMGQEVILRCVPISNHLYFYWYRQILGQKVEFLVSFYNNEISEKSEIFDDQFSVERPDGSNFTLKIRSTKLEDSAMYFCASPILQRDLGDTQYFGPGTRLTVL.

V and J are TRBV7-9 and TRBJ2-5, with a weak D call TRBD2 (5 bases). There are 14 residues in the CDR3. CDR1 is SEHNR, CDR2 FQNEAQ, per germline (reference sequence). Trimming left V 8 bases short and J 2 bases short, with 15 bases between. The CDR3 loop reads CASWEFPAQETQYF. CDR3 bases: TGTGCCAGCTGGGAGTTTCCCGCTCAAGAGACCCAGTACTTC.